The clone carrying this T cell receptor (beta chain) has at least ten counts. Its specificity is not known. The data originate from a study of Graves' ophthalmopathy and Graves' hyperthyroidism. Study conclusions and caveats: Blood also held most thyroid clonotypes expanded above 0.001 frequency.

RNA transcripts yielded amplified TCR beta CDR3 regions. Investigators did first-round RT-PCR with HTBI primers, then second-round multiplex PCR. TCRdb re-analysed the multiplex PCR reads in MiXCR, keeping a single row per CDR3 protein. Of about 1.2 million distinct CDR3 sequences listed, 35% to 45% are singletons. Germline CDR1 and CDR2: SNHLY and FYNNEI. Trimming at V came to 9 bases and at J to 2 bases, leaving 9 bases not matched to a gene. The CDR3 loop spans 16 amino acids. Specimen: peripheral blood or thyroid tissue (not recorded which). V and J are TRBV2 and TRBJ2-2, with 10 positions matching TRBD1. The TCR originated in an adult man with Graves' hyperthyroidism. The CDR3 protein is CASRDRGKPNTGELFF. CDR3 coding DNA: TGTGCCAGTCGGGACAGGGGAAAACCTAACACCGGGGAGCTGTTTTTT. The full variable domain, completed using reference TRBV2 and TRBJ2-2, is EPEVTQTPSHQVTQMGQEVILRCVPISNHLYFYWYRQILGQKVEFLVSFYNNEISEKSEIFDDQFSVERPDGSNFTLKIRSTKLEDSAMYFCASRDRGKPNTGELFFGEGSRLTVL.